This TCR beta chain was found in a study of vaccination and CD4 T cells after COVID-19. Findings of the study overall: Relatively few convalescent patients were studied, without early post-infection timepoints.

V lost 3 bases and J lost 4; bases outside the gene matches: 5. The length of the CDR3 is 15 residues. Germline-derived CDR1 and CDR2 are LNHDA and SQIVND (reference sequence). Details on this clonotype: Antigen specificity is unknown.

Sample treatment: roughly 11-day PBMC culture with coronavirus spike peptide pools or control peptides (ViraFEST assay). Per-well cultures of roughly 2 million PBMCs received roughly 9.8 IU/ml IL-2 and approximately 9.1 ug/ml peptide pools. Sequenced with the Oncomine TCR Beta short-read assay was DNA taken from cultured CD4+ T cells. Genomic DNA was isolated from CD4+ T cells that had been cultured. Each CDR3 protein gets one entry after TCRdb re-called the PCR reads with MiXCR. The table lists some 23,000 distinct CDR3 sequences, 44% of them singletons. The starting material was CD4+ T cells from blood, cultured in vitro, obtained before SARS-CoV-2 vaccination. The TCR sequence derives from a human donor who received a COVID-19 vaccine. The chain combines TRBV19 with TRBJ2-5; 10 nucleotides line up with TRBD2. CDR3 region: CASSIPSGGPETQYF. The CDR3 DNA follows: TGTGCCAGTAGTATTCCTAGCGGGGGCCCAGAGACCCAGTACTTC.